Included here is one T cell receptor (beta chain) sequence, with context. Its target antigen remains unknown. The sample holds no much larger clone one base away, and base qualities are not on file. The junction shows trimming of 2 bases on V and 6 bases on J, plus 14 bases between the germline ends. From the germline V gene, CDR1 is ENHRY and CDR2 is SYGVKD. The CDR3 runs 14 amino acids, cysteine and phenylalanine included. Only the CDR3 part of the read is kept: 42 bases, read in frame from the first base. This specimen belongs to a study of identical twins (dated by TCRdb to the mid-2010s). In the study overall: The study deep-sequenced TCR alpha and beta repertoires from monozygotic twins, unrelated adults of various ages and cord blood to test whether fetal clonotypes persist. To rule out contamination, the twin experiments were replicated at different times with different library preparation protocols. Findings and caveats that apply to the study as a whole: Invariant T cells such as MAIT and iNKT could partly confound zero-insertion analyses, though diverse VJ usage argued against this for most clonotypes. Compared with coincidental sharing between unrelated individuals, out-of-frame TCR alpha sequences shared between twins had an excess of sequences with low generation probability. Because the same donors could not be followed over many years, conclusions were based on cross-sectional statistical analysis. In beta out-of-frame sequences, excess twin sharing was weaker, because having fewer shared sequences lowered the signal-to-noise ratio. Fewer insertions were carried by abundant cord blood beta clonotypes, a similar but weaker trend appeared in young adult naive repertoires, and no such trend appeared in memory repertoires. In monozygotic twins, out-of-frame TCR alpha sharing was systematically underestimated by recombination models, although the models agreed with sharing between unrelated individuals.

Only healthy Caucasian donors were included. The twin cohort consisted of three pairs of female monozygotic twins, all aged roughly 18 to 29 years. The RNA used for TCR libraries was isolated from peripheral blood mononuclear cells. The library was built by means of 5' RACE. Sequenced on an Illumina HiSeq 2000. A universal primer binding site was added through template switching, and the final cDNA carried a unique molecular identifier so that TCR cDNA molecules could be counted accurately. First-strand cDNA for TCR alpha and beta chains was synthesized from specific primers in the conserved constant-segment region. To control for contamination, every cDNA library was double barcoded, receiving both a SMART-Mk sample barcode and Illumina barcodes. Two successive PCR steps introduced TruSeq adapter sequences along with Illumina sample barcodes. Sequencing of the TCR alpha and beta cDNA libraries was done on the Illumina HiSeq platform using custom primers. The authors processed their data as follows. Raw reads were processed with MiGEC to extract unique molecular identifiers, and MiXCR was used to determine CDR3 positions. For each individual, recombination models were inferred using an EM algorithm with the repgenHMM and IGoR tools. The analysis of shared clonotypes was done with the tcR package in R, with sharing normalized by the product of cloneset sizes. Out-of-frame nonproductive sequences were analyzed to study raw recombination free of thymic and clonal selection effects. Using fastp trimming at Q25 and MiXCR clonotype assembly, TCRdb reanalyzed the public sequencing data and kept in-frame beta chains. Rows with one shared CDR3 protein collapse into an entry with the most common genes and DNA. Clone size and V and J calls follow TCRdb, not the original study. This sample is represented by some 630,000 distinct CDR3 sequences; 7.1% of them were singletons. The top ten clones comprise less than 2% of the sample.

The data also belong to a second study, concerning yellow fever vaccine responses in identical twins. As that second study puts it: According to the authors, the vaccine-induced T cell response in identical twins seemed to be partly convergent and partly specific to each individual. In identical twins, the study followed T cell clones that responded to the vaccine with precision.

The receptor was derived from a woman aged 18-35 years in good health. The sequenced sample was PBMCs. The chain links TRBV10-3 with TRBJ2-7; the D region is possibly TRBD1 or TRBD2, each matching across 5 bases. The nucleotide sequence reads TGTGCCATCAGTGAGGGGCGTTTCGGGGCCGAGCAGTACTTC. This yields the protein CAISEGRFGAEQYF.